The 20 T cell receptor beta chains given below trace back to one sample, sequenced in a study of OX40 agonist ivuxolimab in advanced cancers. Only in-frame clones appear in the TCRdb table, and some are missing; sequencing was by immunoSEQ multiplex PCR. Of about 80,000 clones in the sample, about 92% were seen once. The input for sequencing was CD4+ or CD8+ T cells sorted from blood, taken in a trial of the OX40 agonist ivuxolimab. The receptors derive from an adult with an advanced solid tumor such as melanoma, head and neck, liver or kidney cancer.

The V gene is TRBV12-2, the J gene TRBJ1-2; the table assigns TRBD1, which was not confirmed against the DNA. TRBV12-2 is a listed pseudogene. This CDR3 region has 18 residues. This CDR3 is CASRPQGQGTTSNYGYTF. In nucleotides, the CDR3 is TGTGCAAGTCGCCCCCAGGGACAGGGAACAACCTCTAACTATGGCTACACCTTC.

This chain links TRBV5-4 with TRBJ2-7; TRBD2 agrees at 8 bases. The CDR3 runs 13 residues. The germline CDR1 and CDR2 sequences are SGHNT and YYREEE (reference sequence). The junction had 1 base not matched to a gene; V was cut back by 2 bases and J by 3 bases. The CDR3 DNA sequence: TGTGCCAGCAGCTTCAGCGGGAGCTACGAGCAGTACTTC. It is translated as CASSFSGSYEQYF.

The chain joins TRBV5-4 to TRBJ2-7; 12 bases match TRBD1. The CDR3 is made up of 14 amino acids. Germline-derived CDR1 and CDR2 are SGHNT and YYREEE (reference sequence). V shed 3 bases, J shed 4 bases, and the junction held 2 bases outside the gene matches. CDR3 residues: CASSWDRGLYEQYF. The CDR3 bases are TGTGCCAGCAGCTGGGACAGGGGGCTGTACGAGCAGTACTTC.

This sequence joins TRBV29-1 and TRBJ2-3; TRBD2 is a possible D gene (5 bases). Trimming shortened V by 7 bases and J by 2 bases, and 16 bases separated the two germline ends. The CDR3 contains 14 residues. Germline lookup yields CDR1 SQVTM and CDR2 ANQGSEA. The CDR3, as DNA: TGCAGCGCTGGCGTGGGAGACTACACAGATACGCAGTATTTT. It encodes CSAGVGDYTDTQYF.

The chain is built from TRBV4-1 and TRBJ2-3, with D perhaps TRBD1 or TRBD2 (5 bases each). The CDR3 has 16 amino acids. Between the trimmed V and J ends, which lost 4 bases and 1 base, there was a span of 15 bases. Germline loops: CDR1 MGHRA, CDR2 YSYEKL. The DNA of the CDR3 is TGCGCCAGCAGCCCCTTGAGGGGTATTCGCACAGATACGCAGTATTTT. Amino acids: CASSPLRGIRTDTQYF.

The chain is built from TRBV10-3 and TRBJ2-1; TRBD2 matches 7 bases. J was trimmed by 2 bases and V by 6 bases; bases with no gene match: 13. This CDR3 has 17 amino acids. Germline V gives CDR1 ENHRY, CDR2 SYGVKD. CDR3 residues: CAISPTTSSLTYNEQFF. CDR3 coding DNA: TGTGCCATCAGCCCGACGACTAGCTCCTTAACCTACAATGAGCAGTTCTTC.

The chain employs TRBV18 and TRBJ1-1; 10 bases are shared with TRBD1. After removal of 7 bases from V and 5 bases from J, the junction contained 10 bases not matched to a gene. Germline values: CDR1 KGHSH, CDR2 LQKENI. The CDR3 covers 15 residues. The chain's CDR3 is CASCPDRGRLTEAFF. The CDR3 coding sequence is TGTGCCAGCTGCCCCGACAGGGGGCGCTTAACTGAAGCTTTCTTT. Looking up the rest from reference TRBV18 and TRBJ1-1 gives the full variable domain: NAGVMQNPRHLVRRRGQEARLRCSPMKGHSHVYWYRQLPEEGLKFMVYLQKENIIDESGMPKERFSAEFPKEGPSILRIQQVVRGDSAAYFCASCPDRGRLTEAFFGQGTRLTVV.

The V call is TRBV4-1, the J call TRBJ1-2; 8 nucleotides align to TRBD1. The CDR3 contains 16 residues. Germline trimming cut 1 base from V and 2 bases from J; bases unmatched to any gene: 6. Germline V gives CDR1 MGHRA, CDR2 YSYEKL. This CDR3 reads CASSQGRGQANYGYTF. CDR3 DNA sequence: TGCGCCAGCAGCCAAGGTCGGGGACAGGCCAACTATGGCTACACCTTC.

The V gene is TRBV28, the J gene TRBJ2-3, with 9 nucleotides matching TRBD1. Trimming took 6 bases from V and 4 from J; bases not matched to a gene: 8. CDR1 MDHEN and CDR2 SYDVKM come from the germline V gene. The CDR3 spans 15 residues. The CDR3 nucleotides read TGTGCCAGCAGCAGCGGACAGGGGAGGCCAGATACGCAGTATTTT. Residues: CASSSGQGRPDTQYF.

The chain combines TRBV11-3 with TRBJ2-7; TRBD1 aligns across 7 bases. The trim removed 2 bases at V and 4 bases at J, leaving 8 bases unmatched. The CDR3 spans 15 residues. Germline values: CDR1 SGHNT, CDR2 YENEEA. For the CDR3, the DNA is TGTGCCAGCAGCTTAATAGGGACAGACGAATACGAGCAGTACTTC. This codes for CASSLIGTDEYEQYF.

The chain carries TRBV29-1 and TRBJ2-2; D remains unclear. Trimming removed 3 bases from V and 2 bases from J, with 10 bases in between. The CDR3 has 14 residues. CDR1 is SQVTM and CDR2 is ANQGSEA in the germline V gene. The CDR3 nucleotides are TGCAGCGTTGAGGGCCCCCTCAACACCGGGGAGCTGTTTTTT. This translates into CSVEGPLNTGELFF.

The CDR3 sequence is CASSLLASEETQYF. The CDR3 nucleotides read TGTGCCAGCAGCTTGTTGGCTAGTGAAGAGACCCAGTACTTC. V usage is TRBV5-4 and J usage is TRBJ2-5; D is unclear. V was trimmed by 1 base and J by 3 bases, leaving 10 bases between them. CDR3 length equals 14 residues. Per germline, CDR1 SGHNT and CDR2 YYREEE (reference sequence).

The chain carries TRBV6-5 and TRBJ1-3; 7 bases are shared with TRBD1. The CDR3 runs to 15 residues. Germline loops: CDR1 MNHEY, CDR2 SVGAGI. Trimming removed 6 bases from V and 3 bases from J; junction bases left unmatched: 8. CDR3 sequence (DNA): TGTGCCAGCAGCCCTGACAGGGCTGTTGGAAACACCATATATTTT. This encodes CASSPDRAVGNTIYF.

The CDR3: CASSSDINEKLFF. CDR3 nucleotide sequence: TGTGCCAGCAGCTCGGACATAAATGAAAAACTGTTTTTT. This chain links TRBV7-7 with TRBJ1-4; D perhaps matches TRBD1 (5 bases). Germline V lookup: CDR1 SSHAT, CDR2 FNYEAQ (reference sequence). This CDR3 spans 13 amino acids. Trimming took 4 bases from V and 5 from J, leaving 8 bases between them.

The CDR3 DNA reads as TGTGCCAGCAGCCAGGACAGGGGAAATTCACCCCTCCACTTT. Translated, it gives CASSQDRGNSPLHF. This chain links TRBV5-4 with TRBJ1-6; 9 bases are a match to TRBD1. The ends lost 4 bases at V and 7 bases at J; junction bases unmatched: 3. Germline CDR1 reads SGHNT; CDR2 reads YYREEE (reference sequence). The CDR3 consists of 14 residues.

The rearrangement joins TRBV28 to TRBJ1-2, with D tentatively TRBD1 (5 bases). The CDR3 contains 12 residues. In germline, CDR1 is MDHEN, CDR2 SYDVKM. Trimming took 5 bases from V and 8 from J, leaving 12 bases between them. Here the CDR3 reads CASSPHGQGYTF. The CDR3 nucleotides read TGTGCCAGCAGTCCTCATGGACAAGGCTACACCTTC.

The rearrangement joins TRBV6-6 to TRBJ2-1; the D gene could be TRBD1 or TRBD2 (6 bases each). V was trimmed by 5 bases and J by 8 bases, leaving 22 bases between them. CDR1 is MNHNY and CDR2 is SVGAGI in the germline V gene (reference sequence). CDR3 length: 16 residues. Written as DNA, the CDR3 is TGTGCCAGCAGTCGCGTGGAGGGACTGAAGGGGGATGAGCAGTTCTTC. Translation: CASSRVEGLKGDEQFF.

The V and J genes are TRBV28 and TRBJ2-2, with D unclear. The germline gives CDR1 MDHEN, CDR2 SYDVKM. V lost 6 bases to trimming and J lost 4 bases, with 3 bases between them. CDR3 length: 11 residues. CDR3 region: CASRVTGELFF. For the CDR3, the DNA is TGTGCCAGCAGAGTCACCGGGGAGCTGTTTTTT.

The rearrangement links TRBV7-9 to TRBJ2-3; unclear D gene. This CDR3 region has 13 residues. Germline V gives CDR1 SEHNR, CDR2 FQNEAQ (reference sequence). V was shortened by 3 bases and J by 6 bases, with 10 bases between the two germline ends. CDR3 DNA: TGTGCCAGCAGCTTGTCAGGTTGGGATACGCAGTATTTT. It encodes CASSLSGWDTQYF.

V usage is TRBV27 and J usage is TRBJ2-5; D is undetermined. V lost 6 bases to trimming and J lost 5 bases, with 7 bases between them. Germline CDR1 MNHEY, CDR2 SMNVEV (reference sequence). The length of the CDR3 is 11 residues. Here the CDR3 DNA reads TGTGCCAGCAGGCTAGGGGAGACCCAGTACTTC. Its translation is CASRLGETQYF.